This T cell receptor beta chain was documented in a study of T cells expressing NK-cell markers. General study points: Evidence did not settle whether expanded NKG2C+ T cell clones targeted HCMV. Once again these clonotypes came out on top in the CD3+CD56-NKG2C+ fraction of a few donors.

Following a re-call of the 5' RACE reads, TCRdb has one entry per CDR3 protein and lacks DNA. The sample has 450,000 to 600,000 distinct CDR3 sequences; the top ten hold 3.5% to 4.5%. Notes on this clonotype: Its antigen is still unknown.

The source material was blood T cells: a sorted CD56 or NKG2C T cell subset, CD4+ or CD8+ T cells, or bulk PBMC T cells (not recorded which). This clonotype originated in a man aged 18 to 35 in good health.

The CDR3 spells CASCEPGRNTGELFF. This chain uses TRBV2 with TRBJ2-2. Germline V lookup: CDR1 SNHLY, CDR2 FYNNEI. There are 15 residues in the CDR3.